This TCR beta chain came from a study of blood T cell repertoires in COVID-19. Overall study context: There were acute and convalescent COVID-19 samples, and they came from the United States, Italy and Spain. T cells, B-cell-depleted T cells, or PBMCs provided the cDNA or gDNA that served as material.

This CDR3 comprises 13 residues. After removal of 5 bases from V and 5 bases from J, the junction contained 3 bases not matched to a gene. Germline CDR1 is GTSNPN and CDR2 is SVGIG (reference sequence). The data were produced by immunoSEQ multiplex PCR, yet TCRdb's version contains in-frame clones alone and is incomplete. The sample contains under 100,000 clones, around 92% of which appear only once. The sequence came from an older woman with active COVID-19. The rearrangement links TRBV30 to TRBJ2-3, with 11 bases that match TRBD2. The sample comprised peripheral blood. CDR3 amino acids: CAWGGLAEDTQYF. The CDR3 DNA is TGTGCCTGGGGGGGACTAGCGGAAGATACGCAGTATTTT.